One sample yielded the 7 T cell receptor beta chains listed below, sequenced in a study of cytomegalovirus exposure and HLA in healthy donors. The primer mix had 60 Vbeta and 13 Jbeta primers. Using immunoSEQ multiplex PCR, the repertoire was profiled, and TCRdb retains in-frame clones only, with some absent. The repertoire holds approximately 88,000 clones, with under 65% as singletons. The sample comprised PBMCs. Receptors originate from a man in his 60s in good health and CMV-seronegative.

The gene calls are TRBV25-1 and TRBJ1-4; 8 nucleotides match TRBD1. Germline V lookup: CDR1 MGHDK, CDR2 SYGVNS. The CDR3 runs to 15 residues. Trimming removed 4 bases from V and 7 bases from J; junction bases left unmatched: 8. DNA of the CDR3: TGTGCCAGCAGTGGCGGACAGGGTTTTGGTGAAAAACTGTTTTTT. This translates into CASSGGQGFGEKLFF.

This chain links TRBV5-6 with TRBJ2-2; D unclear. Per germline, CDR1 SGHDT and CDR2 YYEEEE. CDR3 length: 18 residues. Trimming removed 2 bases at V and 0 bases at J, with 17 bases between. The CDR3 spells CASSLKLGQFTNTGELFF. The CDR3 bases are TGTGCCAGCAGCTTAAAGCTTGGGCAGTTCACGAACACCGGGGAGCTGTTTTTT.

J is TRBJ2-4 and V is TRBV7-9; no definite D call. Trimming pared 1 base from V and 0 bases from J, leaving 4 bases between. Germline loops: CDR1 SEHNR, CDR2 FQNEAQ (reference sequence). CDR3 length: 14 residues. In DNA form, the CDR3 reads TGTGCCAGCAGCTTAGAGCTAGCCAAAAACATTCAGTACTTC. Its translation is CASSLELAKNIQYF.

This rearrangement joins TRBV2 to TRBJ2-5; no definite D call. Germline loops: CDR1 SNHLY, CDR2 FYNNEI. Trimming took off 6 bases at V and 1 base at J, with 12 bases between the two ends. The CDR3 contains 14 residues. In DNA, the CDR3 is TGTGCCAGCAGGGCCCTGAGAGGCCAAGAGACCCAGTACTTC. Its protein is CASRALRGQETQYF.

This clone came up a few times. The chain combines TRBV29-1 with TRBJ2-7, with a tentative D call TRBD1 (6 bases). The germline CDR1 and CDR2 sequences are SQVTM and ANQGSEA. There are 12 residues in the CDR3. The V gene lost 3 bases and the J gene lost 4 bases, with 10 bases spanning the gap. This chain's CDR3 is CSVEQGPYEQYF. The CDR3 nucleotides read TGCAGCGTTGAGCAGGGGCCATACGAGCAGTACTTC.

This chain joins TRBV5-1 and TRBJ2-7; D perhaps matches TRBD1 (6 bases). Germline V CDR1 and CDR2: SGHRS, YFSETQ. V shed 0 bases and J shed 1 base, with 11 bases lying between them. The CDR3 totals 15 residues. The CDR3 coding sequence is TGCGCCAGCAGCTTGGATGGGGGCAGGTCCTACGAGCAGTACTTC. Amino acid sequence: CASSLDGGRSYEQYF.

This chain joins TRBV6-5 and TRBJ2-3; 11 positions match TRBD2. After removal of 0 bases from V and 3 bases from J, the junction contained 2 bases not matched to a gene. CDR1 is MNHEY and CDR2 is SVGAGI in the germline V gene. This CDR3 region has 16 residues. CDR3: CASSYSASGGTDTQYF. DNA for the CDR3: TGTGCCAGCAGTTACTCGGCTAGCGGGGGGACAGATACGCAGTATTTT.